Shown below are 13 T cell receptor beta chains from a single sample sequenced in a study of shared clonotypes between healthy human individuals (dated by TCRdb to between 2020 and 2021). Libraries were built with the immunoSEQ multiplex PCR assay. TCRdb holds this immuneACCESS table with in-frame rearrangements only. Some clones are missing; in checked studies, unresolved V genes explain under half, and the rest has no known cause. This sample holds under 1,100,000 clones; 70% to 80% were observed only once. The ten biggest clones cover roughly 0.57% of the sample. Input material: memory CD4+ T cells from PBMCs. The cell subset or site label, as the study defines it: CD45RA-negative fraction. The receptor source for this set is a man aged 18 to 35 in good health. Some clones in this sample may be carry-over from other donors' samples.

The chain joins TRBV20-1 to TRBJ2-1; D uncertain. In germline, CDR1 is DFQATT, CDR2 SNEGSKA (reference sequence). V lost 5 bases, J lost 6 bases, and 5 bases lay in between. The CDR3 length is 10 residues. The CDR3: CSALCNEQFF. In DNA, the CDR3 is TGCAGTGCTCTTTGCAATGAGCAGTTCTTC.

The chain carries TRBV7-9 and TRBJ1-2; the D is unclear. This CDR3 region has 16 residues. Trimming stripped 2 bases from V and 0 bases from J, with 13 bases between. The germline V gene encodes CDR1 SEHNR and CDR2 FQNEAQ (reference sequence). CDR3 sequence reads: CASSLYKPLANYGYTF. The CDR3 region has the DNA TGTGCCAGCAGCTTATATAAGCCATTAGCTAACTATGGCTACACCTTC.

The rearrangement links TRBV7-2 to TRBJ2-3; D is possibly TRBD1 or TRBD2 (5 bases each). CDR3 length: 15 amino acids. Germline assignment: CDR1 SGHTA and CDR2 FQGNSA. The V end was cut by 6 bases, the J end by 3 bases, with 16 bases between. CDR3 sequence (DNA): TGTGCCAGCAGAATAGGTGGGGGTTGGACAGATACGCAGTATTTT. Amino acids: CASRIGGGWTDTQYF.

The V call is TRBV19, the J call TRBJ1-1, with D tentatively TRBD1 (5 bases). Germline V CDR1 and CDR2: LNHDA, SQIVND (reference sequence). This CDR3 comprises 14 residues. Between the trimmed V and J ends, which lost 7 bases and 6 bases, there was a span of 18 bases. The CDR3: CASKEGKGRPEAFF. In DNA form, the CDR3 reads TGTGCCAGTAAAGAAGGGAAGGGGAGGCCTGAAGCTTTCTTT.

This clone was seen just once. The V call is TRBV4-1, the J call TRBJ1-1, with D possibly being TRBD1 (5 bases). The V gene's germline CDR1 is MGHRA and CDR2 YSYEKL. The CDR3 length is 12 residues. V was shortened by 4 bases and J by 8 bases, with 11 bases between the two germline ends. As DNA, the CDR3 is TGCGCCAGCAGCCCCAGCGCAGGGGAAGCTTTCTTT. It translates to CASSPSAGEAFF.

In DNA, the CDR3 is TGCGCCAGCAGACCAACTAGCGGGACCCAAGAGACCCAGTACTTC. Translated, it gives CASRPTSGTQETQYF. This chain joins TRBV5-1 and TRBJ2-5; 10 bases fit TRBD2. Germline values: CDR1 SGHRS, CDR2 YFSETQ. J gave up 1 base and V 5 bases, and 5 bases lay outside the gene matches. The CDR3 loop spans 15 amino acids. Full variable domain (rest looked up from reference TRBV5-1 and TRBJ2-5): KAGVTQTPRYLIKTRGQQVTLSCSPISGHRSVSWYQQTPGQGLQFLFEYFSETQRNKGNFPGRFSGRQFSNSRSEMNVSTLELGDSALYLCASRPTSGTQETQYFGPGTRLLVL.

This clone was seen a single time. This likely traces to a read error, being one base from a far larger clone. This specimen includes other DNA sequences encoding the same CDR3. V usage is TRBV11-2 and J usage is TRBJ2-7; D possibly corresponds to TRBD2 (6 bases). The CDR3 runs 13 residues. CDR1 and CDR2 (germline): SGHAT, FQNNGV. Between the trimmed V and J ends, which lost 4 bases and 5 bases, there was a span of 12 bases. The CDR3 here is CASSWYGGDEQYF. CDR3 coding DNA: TGTGCCAGCAGCTGGTATGGAGGGGACGAGCAGTACTTC.

This chain joins TRBV19 and TRBJ1-4; 7 nucleotides agree with TRBD1. Germline-derived CDR1 and CDR2 are LNHDA and SQIVND (reference sequence). The CDR3 sequence is 15 residues long. The V segment lost 4 bases and the J segment 5 bases; nucleotides outside the gene matches: 7. This CDR3 reads CASSTSRTGNEKLFF. The DNA for the CDR3 is TGTGCCAGTAGTACCTCCCGGACAGGAAATGAAAAACTGTTTTTT.

The rearrangement uses TRBV19 and TRBJ1-2; D not resolved. The CDR3 runs 12 residues. Germline V gene sequence: CDR1 LNHDA, CDR2 SQIVND (reference sequence). V was pared by 7 bases and J by 4 bases, with 10 bases between. The CDR3 DNA reads TGTGCCAGTAATGACGGCGGCTATGGCTACACCTTC. Amino acid sequence: CASNDGGYGYTF.

DNA for the CDR3: TGTGCCAGCAGCTCCGTCGCCACCACGGGACACCGGGGGGCAGATACGCAGTATTTT. Protein: CASSSVATTGHRGADTQYF. J is TRBJ2-3 and V is TRBV7-3; D may be TRBD2 (7 bases). The germline V gene encodes CDR1 SGHTA and CDR2 FQGTGA. CDR3 length: 19 amino acids. The ends were cut back, 4 bases at V and 4 bases at J, with 27 bases in the middle.

V and J are TRBV19 and TRBJ1-1, with D possibly being TRBD1 (5 bases). Deletions cut 1 base from V and 3 bases from J, with 9 bases between. The CDR3 runs to 14 residues. Germline V gives CDR1 LNHDA, CDR2 SQIVND (reference sequence). CDR3 amino acids: CASSIAGGDTEAFF. The CDR3, as DNA: TGTGCCAGTAGTATAGCCGGGGGGGACACTGAAGCTTTCTTT. Based on the CDR3 plus reference TRBV19 and TRBJ1-1, the full variable domain is DGGITQSPKYLFRKEGQNVTLSCEQNLNHDAMYWYRQDPGQGLRLIYYSQIVNDFQKGDIAEGYSVSREKKESFPLTVTSAQKNPTAFYLCASSIAGGDTEAFFGQGTRLTVV.

In this sample, this clone turned up once. This chain uses TRBV7-2 with TRBJ2-7; perhaps TRBD1 as D (6 bases). Trimming left V 5 bases short and J 4 bases short, with 18 bases between. This CDR3 contains 15 residues. Looked up from germline, CDR1 is SGHTA and CDR2 is FQGNSA. Here the CDR3 DNA reads TGTGCCAGCAGCGAATTCAAAGGACAGTGGTACGAGCAGTACTTC. This codes for CASSEFKGQWYEQYF. Drawing the rest from reference TRBV7-2 and TRBJ2-7, the complete variable domain is GAGVSQSPSNKVTEKGKDVELRCDPISGHTALYWYRQSLGQGLEFLIYFQGNSAPDKSGLPSDRFSAERTGGSVSTLTIQRTQQEDSAVYLCASSEFKGQWYEQYFGPGTRLTVT.

This chain joins TRBV7-2 and TRBJ1-2; D remains ambiguous. The CDR3 contains 12 residues. Germline V CDR1 and CDR2: SGHTA, FQGNSA. Trimming shortened V by 5 bases and J by 8 bases, and 12 bases separated the two germline ends. CDR3 nucleotides: TGTGCCAGCAGCGCGGAGAGGTACGGCTACACCTTC. Its translation is CASSAERYGYTF.